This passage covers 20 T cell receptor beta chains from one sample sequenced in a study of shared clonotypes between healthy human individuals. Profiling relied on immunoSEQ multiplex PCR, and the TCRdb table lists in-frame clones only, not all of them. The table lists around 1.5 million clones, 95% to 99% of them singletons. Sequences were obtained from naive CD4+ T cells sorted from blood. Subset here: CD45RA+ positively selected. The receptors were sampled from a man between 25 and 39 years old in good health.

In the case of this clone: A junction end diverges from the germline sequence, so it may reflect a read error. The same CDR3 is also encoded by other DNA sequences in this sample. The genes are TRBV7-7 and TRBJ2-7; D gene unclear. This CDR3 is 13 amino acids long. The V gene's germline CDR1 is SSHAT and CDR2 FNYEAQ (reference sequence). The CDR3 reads CASSLGRSYEQYF. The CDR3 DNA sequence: TGTGCTAGCAGCTTAGGGCGATCCTACGAGCAGTACTTC.

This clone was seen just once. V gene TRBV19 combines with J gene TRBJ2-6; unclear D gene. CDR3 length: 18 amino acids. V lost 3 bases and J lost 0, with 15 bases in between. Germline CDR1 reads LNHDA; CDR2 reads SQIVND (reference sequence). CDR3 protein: CASSIGQMGNSGANVLTF. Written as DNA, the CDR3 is TGTGCCAGTAGTATTGGTCAGATGGGGAACTCTGGGGCCAACGTCCTGACTTTC.

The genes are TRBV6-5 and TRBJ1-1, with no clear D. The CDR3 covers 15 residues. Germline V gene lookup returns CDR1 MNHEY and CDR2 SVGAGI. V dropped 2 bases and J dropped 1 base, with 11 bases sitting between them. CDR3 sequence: CASSYGQLANTEAFF. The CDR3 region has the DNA TGTGCCAGCAGTTACGGGCAGCTAGCGAACACTGAAGCTTTCTTT.

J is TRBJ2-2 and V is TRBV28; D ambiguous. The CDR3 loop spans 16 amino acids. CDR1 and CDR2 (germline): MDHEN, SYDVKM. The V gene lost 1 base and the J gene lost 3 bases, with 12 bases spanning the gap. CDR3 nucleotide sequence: TGTGCCAGCAGTTTATCCCGACTCAATTACACCGGGGAGCTGTTTTTT. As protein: CASSLSRLNYTGELFF.

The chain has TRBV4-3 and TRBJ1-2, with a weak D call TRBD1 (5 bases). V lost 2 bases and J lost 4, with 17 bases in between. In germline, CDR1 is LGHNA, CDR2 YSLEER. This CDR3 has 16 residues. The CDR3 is CASSQSVVVGPYGYTF. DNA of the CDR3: TGCGCCAGCAGCCAATCAGTGGTTGTGGGACCCTATGGCTACACCTTC.

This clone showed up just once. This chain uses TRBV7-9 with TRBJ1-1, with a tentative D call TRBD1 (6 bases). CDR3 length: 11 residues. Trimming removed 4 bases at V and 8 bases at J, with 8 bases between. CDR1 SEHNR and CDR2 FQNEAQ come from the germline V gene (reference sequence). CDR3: CASSSGVEAFF. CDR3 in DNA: TGTGCCAGCAGCTCAGGGGTCGAAGCTTTCTTT.

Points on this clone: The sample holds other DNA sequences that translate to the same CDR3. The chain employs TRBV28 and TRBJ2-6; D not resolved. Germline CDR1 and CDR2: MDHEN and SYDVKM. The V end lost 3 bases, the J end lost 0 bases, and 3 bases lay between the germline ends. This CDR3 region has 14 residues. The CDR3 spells CASSLSSGANVLTF. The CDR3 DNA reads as TGTGCCAGCAGTTTGAGCTCTGGGGCCAACGTCCTGACTTTC.

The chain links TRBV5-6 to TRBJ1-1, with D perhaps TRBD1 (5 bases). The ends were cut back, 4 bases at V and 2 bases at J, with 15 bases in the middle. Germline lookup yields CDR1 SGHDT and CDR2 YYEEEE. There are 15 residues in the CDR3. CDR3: CASSTSPGRNTEAFF. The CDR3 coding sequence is TGTGCCAGCAGCACTTCGCCAGGGCGAAACACTGAAGCTTTCTTT.

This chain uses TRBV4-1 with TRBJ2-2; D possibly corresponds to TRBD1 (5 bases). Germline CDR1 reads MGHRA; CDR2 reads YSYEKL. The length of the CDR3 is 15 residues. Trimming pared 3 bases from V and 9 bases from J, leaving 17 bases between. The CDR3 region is CASSHERQTRRELFF. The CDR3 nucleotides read TGCGCCAGCAGCCATGAAAGACAGACCCGCCGGGAGCTGTTTTTT.

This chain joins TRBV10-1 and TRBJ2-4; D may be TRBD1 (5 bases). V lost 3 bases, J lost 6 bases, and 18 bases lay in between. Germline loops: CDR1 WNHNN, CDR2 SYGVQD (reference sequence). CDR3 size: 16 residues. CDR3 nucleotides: TGCGCCAGCAGTGATGGGGCTAGTCGAAGAGGAAACATTCAGTACTTC. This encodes CASSDGASRRGNIQYF.

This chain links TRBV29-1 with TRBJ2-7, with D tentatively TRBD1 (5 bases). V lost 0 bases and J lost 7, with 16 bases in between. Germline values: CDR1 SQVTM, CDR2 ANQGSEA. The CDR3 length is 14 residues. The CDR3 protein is CSVEDRTPLKEQYF. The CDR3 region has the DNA TGCAGCGTTGAAGATCGGACACCCTTGAAAGAGCAGTACTTC.

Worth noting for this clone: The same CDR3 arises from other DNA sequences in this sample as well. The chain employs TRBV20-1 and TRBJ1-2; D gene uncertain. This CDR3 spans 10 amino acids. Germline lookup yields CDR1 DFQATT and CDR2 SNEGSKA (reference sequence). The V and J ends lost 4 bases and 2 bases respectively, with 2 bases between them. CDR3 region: CSAINYGYTF. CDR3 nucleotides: TGCAGTGCTATAAACTATGGCTACACCTTC.

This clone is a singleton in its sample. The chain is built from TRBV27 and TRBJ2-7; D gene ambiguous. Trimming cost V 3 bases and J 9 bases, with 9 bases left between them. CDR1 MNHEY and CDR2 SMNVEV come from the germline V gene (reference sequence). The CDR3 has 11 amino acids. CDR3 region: CASSLVSLQYF. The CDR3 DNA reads TGTGCCAGCAGTTTGGTGAGCCTGCAGTACTTC.

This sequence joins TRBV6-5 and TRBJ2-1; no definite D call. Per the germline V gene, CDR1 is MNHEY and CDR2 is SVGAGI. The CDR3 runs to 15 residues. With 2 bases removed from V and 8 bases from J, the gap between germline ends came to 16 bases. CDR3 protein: CASSYTAAPPHEQFF. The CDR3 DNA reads TGTGCCAGCAGTTACACGGCAGCCCCCCCCCATGAGCAGTTCTTC.

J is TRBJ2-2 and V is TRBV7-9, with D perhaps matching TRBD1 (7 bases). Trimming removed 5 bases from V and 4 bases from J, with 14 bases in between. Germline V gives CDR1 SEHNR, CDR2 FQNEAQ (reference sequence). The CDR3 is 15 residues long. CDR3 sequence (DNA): TGTGCCAGCAGCCTTCAGGGGGGAGCCACCGGGGAGCTGTTTTTT. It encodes CASSLQGGATGELFF. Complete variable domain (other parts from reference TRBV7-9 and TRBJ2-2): DTGVSQNPRHKITKRGQNVTFRCDPISEHNRLYWYRQTLGQGPEFLTYFQNEAQLEKSRLLSDRFSAERPKGSFSTLEIQRTEQGDSAMYLCASSLQGGATGELFFGEGSRLTVL.

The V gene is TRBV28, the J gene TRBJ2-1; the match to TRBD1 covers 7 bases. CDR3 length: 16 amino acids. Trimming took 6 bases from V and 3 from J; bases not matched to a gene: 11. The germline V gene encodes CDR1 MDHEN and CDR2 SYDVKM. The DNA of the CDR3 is TGTGCCAGCAGGCGTACCGGGACAGCAGGCTACAATGAGCAGTTCTTC. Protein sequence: CASRRTGTAGYNEQFF.

Written as DNA, the CDR3 is TGTGCCAGCAGCCCCGGGACACGCTATGAAAAACTGTTTTTT. Amino acid sequence: CASSPGTRYEKLFF. The V gene is TRBV11-2, the J gene TRBJ1-4; weak D call: TRBD1 (6 bases). The CDR3 has 14 amino acids. Trimming took off 5 bases at V and 6 bases at J, with 13 bases between the two ends. The germline V gene encodes CDR1 SGHAT and CDR2 FQNNGV.

The CDR3 nucleotides are TGTGCCAGCAGCTTGCGGCTAGGAAGGGACGAGCAGTACTTC. This gives the protein CASSLRLGRDEQYF. This sequence joins TRBV5-4 and TRBJ2-7, with D hard to call. The V gene lost 1 base and the J gene lost 5 bases, with 13 bases spanning the gap. The CDR3 length is 14 residues. Germline V CDR1 and CDR2: SGHNT, YYREEE (reference sequence). Complete variable domain (other parts from reference TRBV5-4 and TRBJ2-7): ETGVTQSPTHLIKTRGQQVTLRCSSQSGHNTVSWYQQALGQGPQFIFQYYREEENGRGNFPPRFSGLQFPNYSSELNVNALELDDSALYLCASSLRLGRDEQYFGPGTRLTVT.

CDR3 amino acids: CASSQARSGRQYF. CDR3 nucleotides: TGCGCCAGCAGCCAGGCACGATCCGGGCGGCAGTACTTC. V is TRBV4-3 and J is TRBJ2-7; D gene unclear. Germline V gene sequence: CDR1 LGHNA, CDR2 YSLEER. The CDR3 has 13 amino acids. With 3 bases removed from V and 9 bases from J, the gap between germline ends came to 15 bases.

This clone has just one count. The CDR3 spells CASSYSSAGTGISQYF. DNA for the CDR3: TGTGCCAGCAGTTACTCGAGCGCGGGGACAGGGATTTCCCAGTACTTC. The chain combines TRBV6-5 with TRBJ2-5; TRBD1 agrees at 9 bases. The CDR3 has 16 residues. Per germline, CDR1 MNHEY and CDR2 SVGAGI. Trimming took 0 bases from V and 9 from J; bases not matched to a gene: 11.